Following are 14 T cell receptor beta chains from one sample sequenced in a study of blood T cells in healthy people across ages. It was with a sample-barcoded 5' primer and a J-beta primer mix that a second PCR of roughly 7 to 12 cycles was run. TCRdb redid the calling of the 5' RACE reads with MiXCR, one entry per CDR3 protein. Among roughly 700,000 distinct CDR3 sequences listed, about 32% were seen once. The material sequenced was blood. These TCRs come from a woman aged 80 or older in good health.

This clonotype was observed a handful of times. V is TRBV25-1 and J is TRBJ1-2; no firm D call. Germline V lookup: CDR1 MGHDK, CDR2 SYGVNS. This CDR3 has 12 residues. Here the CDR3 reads CASKEANYGYTF. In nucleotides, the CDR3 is TGTGCTTCAAAAGAAGCGAACTATGGCTACACCTTC.

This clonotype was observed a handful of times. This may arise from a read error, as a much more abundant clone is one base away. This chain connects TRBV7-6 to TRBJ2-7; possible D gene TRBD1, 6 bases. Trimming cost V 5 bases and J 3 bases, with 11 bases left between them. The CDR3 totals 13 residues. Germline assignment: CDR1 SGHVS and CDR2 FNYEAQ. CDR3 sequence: CASSRTDYYEQYF. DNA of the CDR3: TGTGCCAGCAGCCGGACAGACTACTACGAGCAGTACTTC.

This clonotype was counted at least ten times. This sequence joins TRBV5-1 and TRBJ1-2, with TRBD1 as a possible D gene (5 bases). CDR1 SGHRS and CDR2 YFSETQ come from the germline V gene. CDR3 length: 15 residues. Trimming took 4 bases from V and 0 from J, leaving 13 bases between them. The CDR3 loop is CASSVGGGSNYGYTF. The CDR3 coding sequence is TGCGCCAGCAGCGTTGGCGGGGGTTCTAACTATGGCTACACCTTC. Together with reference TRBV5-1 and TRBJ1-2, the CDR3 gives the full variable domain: KAGVTQTPRYLIKTRGQQVTLSCSPISGHRSVSWYQQTPGQGLQFLFEYFSETQRNKGNFPGRFSGRQFSNSRSEMNVSTLELGDSALYLCASSVGGGSNYGYTFGSGTRLTVV.

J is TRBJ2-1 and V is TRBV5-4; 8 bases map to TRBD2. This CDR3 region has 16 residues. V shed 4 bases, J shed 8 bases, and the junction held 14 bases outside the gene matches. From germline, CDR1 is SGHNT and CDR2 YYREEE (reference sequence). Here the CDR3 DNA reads TGTGCCAGCAGCAAAGGGACTAGGCGGGAGAAAGATGAGCAGTTCTTC. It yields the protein CASSKGTRREKDEQFF.

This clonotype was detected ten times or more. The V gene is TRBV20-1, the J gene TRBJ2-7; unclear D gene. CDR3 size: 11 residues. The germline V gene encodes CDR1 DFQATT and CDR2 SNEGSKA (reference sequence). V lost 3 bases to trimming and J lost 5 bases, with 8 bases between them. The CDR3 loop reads CSARRVDEQYF. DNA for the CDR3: TGCAGTGCTAGGCGAGTGGACGAGCAGTACTTC.

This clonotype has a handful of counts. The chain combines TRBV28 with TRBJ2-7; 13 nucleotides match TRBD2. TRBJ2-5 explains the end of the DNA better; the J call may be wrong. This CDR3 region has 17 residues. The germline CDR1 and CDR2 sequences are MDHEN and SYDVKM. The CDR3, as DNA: TGTGCCAGCAGTCCTCTAGGACTAGCGGGAGCACGGGAGACCCAGTACTTC. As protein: CASSPLGLAGARETQYF.

The CDR3 DNA is TGCAGTGCTAGAGAACTAGCGGCCTACGGGGAGCAGTACTTC. Its protein is CSARELAAYGEQYF. The chain recombines TRBV20-1 with TRBJ2-7; 8 nucleotides match TRBD2. Germline assignment: CDR1 DFQATT and CDR2 SNEGSKA (reference sequence). J was trimmed by 7 bases and V by 0 bases; bases with no gene match: 8. The length of the CDR3 is 14 residues.

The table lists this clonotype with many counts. The CDR3 DNA reads TGTGCCAGCAGCTCTTTCGACGAGCAGTACTTC. This gives the protein CASSSFDEQYF. The chain uses TRBV3-1 and TRBJ2-7; D gene unclear. V dropped 5 bases and J dropped 5 bases, with 7 bases sitting between them. Germline lookup yields CDR1 LGHDT and CDR2 YNNKEL (reference sequence). The CDR3 has 11 amino acids.

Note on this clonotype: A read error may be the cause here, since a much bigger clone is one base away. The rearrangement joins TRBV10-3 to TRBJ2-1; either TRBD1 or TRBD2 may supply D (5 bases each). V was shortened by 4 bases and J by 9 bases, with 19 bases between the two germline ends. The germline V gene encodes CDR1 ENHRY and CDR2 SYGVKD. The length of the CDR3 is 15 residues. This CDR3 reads CAISGRDALRGEQFF. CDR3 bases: TGTGCCATCAGTGGACGGGACGCCCTTAGGGGTGAGCAGTTCTTC.

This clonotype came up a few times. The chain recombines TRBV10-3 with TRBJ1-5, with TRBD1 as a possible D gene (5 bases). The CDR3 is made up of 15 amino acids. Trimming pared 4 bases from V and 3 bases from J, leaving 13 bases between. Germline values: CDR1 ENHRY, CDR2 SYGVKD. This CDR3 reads CAISATGGANQPQHF. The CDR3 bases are TGTGCCATCAGTGCCACCGGAGGGGCCAATCAGCCCCAGCATTTT.

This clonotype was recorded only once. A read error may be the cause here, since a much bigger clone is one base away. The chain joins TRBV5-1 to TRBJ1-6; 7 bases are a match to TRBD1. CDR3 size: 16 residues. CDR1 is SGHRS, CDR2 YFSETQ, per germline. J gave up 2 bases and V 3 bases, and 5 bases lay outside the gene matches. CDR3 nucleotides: TGCGCCAGCAGCTCTACCGGGACAGCCTATAATTCACCCCTCCACTTT. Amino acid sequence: CASSSTGTAYNSPLHF.

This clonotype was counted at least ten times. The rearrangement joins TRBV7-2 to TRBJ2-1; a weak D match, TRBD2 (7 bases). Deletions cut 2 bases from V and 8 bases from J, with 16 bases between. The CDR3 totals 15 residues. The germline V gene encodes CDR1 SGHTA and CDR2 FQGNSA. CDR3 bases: TGTGCCAGCAGCTTAAATAGGGGGGGTGGTCATGAGCAGTTCTTC. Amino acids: CASSLNRGGGHEQFF.

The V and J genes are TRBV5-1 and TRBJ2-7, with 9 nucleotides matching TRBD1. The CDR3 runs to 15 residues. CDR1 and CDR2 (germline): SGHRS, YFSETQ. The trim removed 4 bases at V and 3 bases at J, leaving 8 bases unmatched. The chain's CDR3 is CASSTAGTGFYEQYF. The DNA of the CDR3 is TGCGCCAGCAGCACTGCCGGGACAGGGTTCTACGAGCAGTACTTC. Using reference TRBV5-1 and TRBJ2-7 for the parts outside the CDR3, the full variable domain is KAGVTQTPRYLIKTRGQQVTLSCSPISGHRSVSWYQQTPGQGLQFLFEYFSETQRNKGNFPGRFSGRQFSNSRSEMNVSTLELGDSALYLCASSTAGTGFYEQYFGPGTRLTVT.

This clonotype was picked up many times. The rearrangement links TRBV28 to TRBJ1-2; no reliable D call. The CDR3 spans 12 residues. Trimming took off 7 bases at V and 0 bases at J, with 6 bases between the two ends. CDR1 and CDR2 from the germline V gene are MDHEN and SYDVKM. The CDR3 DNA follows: TGTGCCAGCACGCGGACTAACTATGGCTACACCTTC. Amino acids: CASTRTNYGYTF.